Shown below are 2 T cell receptor beta chains from a single sample sequenced in a study of beta chain features in type 1 diabetes. Of the isolated RNA, all was reverse transcribed, and so the sequenced material was expressed TCRB transcripts. Only in-frame clones appear in the TCRdb table, and some are missing; sequencing was by immunoSEQ multiplex PCR. The sample holds 200,000 to 300,000 clones, 25% to 30% seen once. Source material: central memory CD4+ T cells from blood. These TCRs come from a man aged 30-40 years in good health.

This clone has a count of ten or more. The V and J genes are TRBV15 and TRBJ2-4; TRBD1 is a possible D gene (6 bases). Trimming stripped 0 bases from V and 7 bases from J, with 13 bases between. The CDR3 is made up of 15 amino acids. Germline lookup yields CDR1 LNHNV and CDR2 YYDKDF (reference sequence). The CDR3 bases are TGTGCCACCAGCAGAGATGGTACAGGGCCGAACATTCAGTACTTC. This gives the protein CATSRDGTGPNIQYF.

In this sample, this clone turned up a few times. The gene calls are TRBV28 and TRBJ1-1; D is possibly TRBD1 (5 bases). CDR3 length: 14 amino acids. V was pared by 6 bases and J by 0 bases, with 11 bases between. Germline V gene sequence: CDR1 MDHEN, CDR2 SYDVKM. The CDR3 is CASRPTAMNTEAFF. In DNA form, the CDR3 reads TGTGCCAGCAGACCGACAGCGATGAACACTGAAGCTTTCTTT.